These 29 T cell receptor beta chains originate from one sample sequenced in a study of human T cells and chemical hapten exposure. The starting material, unfractionated whole blood, was used for total RNA extraction. TCRdb called the 5' RACE reads again in MiXCR, with one record for every CDR3 protein. The table has over 95,000 distinct CDR3 sequences, roughly a fifth seen once. The receptors come from a human donor in good health.

This clonotype was seen only a few times. This chain connects TRBV20-1 to TRBJ1-5; 7 positions agree with TRBD1. The length of the CDR3 is 14 residues. After removal of 0 bases from V and 7 bases from J, the junction contained 6 bases not matched to a gene. Germline CDR1 DFQATT, CDR2 SNEGSKA (reference sequence). The CDR3 sequence is CSARDYRGGQPQHF. Here the CDR3 DNA reads TGCAGTGCTAGAGATTACAGGGGCGGACAGCCCCAGCATTTT.

In this sample, this clonotype turned up a few times. The V and J genes are TRBV15 and TRBJ2-7, with 9 bases lining up with TRBD1. The junction had 6 bases not matched to a gene; V was cut back by 2 bases and J by 4 bases. Looked up from germline, CDR1 is LNHNV and CDR2 is YYDKDF (reference sequence). This CDR3 region has 15 residues. CDR3 sequence: CATSRPGQGPYEQYF. The CDR3 DNA sequence: TGTGCCACCAGCAGACCGGGACAGGGTCCGTACGAGCAGTACTTC.

This clonotype appeared once. The rearrangement links TRBV29-1 to TRBJ2-7; perhaps TRBD1 as D (6 bases). The CDR3 covers 13 residues. Germline-derived CDR1 and CDR2 are SQVTM and ANQGSEA. Trimming cost V 1 base and J 5 bases, with 12 bases left between them. Here the CDR3 DNA reads TGCAGCGTTGAAGGGACAGCAGCGGACGAGCAGTACTTC. Amino acid sequence: CSVEGTAADEQYF.

The chain has TRBV5-1 and TRBJ2-5; D unresolved. Per the germline V gene, CDR1 is SGHRS and CDR2 is YFSETQ. The V end lost 0 bases, the J end lost 5 bases, and 11 bases lay between the germline ends. The CDR3 loop spans 14 amino acids. The CDR3 DNA reads TGCGCCAGCAGCTTGGATGCGCCTACCGAGACCCAGTACTTC. Protein sequence: CASSLDAPTETQYF.

The rearrangement uses TRBV28 and TRBJ2-4; D is ambiguous. This CDR3 has 16 amino acids. Deletions cut 4 bases from V and 2 bases from J, with 15 bases between. CDR1 MDHEN and CDR2 SYDVKM come from the germline V gene. CDR3 DNA sequence: TGTGCCAGCAGTTATTTTATAGGAGTAACCAAAAACATTCAGTACTTC. As protein: CASSYFIGVTKNIQYF.

V usage is TRBV7-8 and J usage is TRBJ1-6; D is ambiguous. The CDR3 is 17 residues long. V was shortened by 5 bases and J by 7 bases, with 21 bases between the two germline ends. Germline-derived CDR1 and CDR2 are SGHVS and FQNEAQ. For the CDR3, the DNA is TGTGCCAGCAGCCTAGTGGTGACGTATGAGAAGAATTCACCCCTCCACTTT. It specifies CASSLVVTYEKNSPLHF.

The chain is built from TRBV10-3 and TRBJ2-7; 9 bases are shared with TRBD2. V was pared by 1 base and J by 4 bases, with 5 bases of the junction left unmatched. CDR3 length: 15 residues. Germline V gene data show CDR1 as ENHRY and CDR2 as SYGVKD. CDR3: CAISELAGGPYEQYF. The CDR3 DNA reads TGTGCCATCAGTGAGTTGGCGGGAGGGCCTTACGAGCAGTACTTC.

The table lists this clonotype with a few counts. The gene calls are TRBV20-1 and TRBJ1-1, with a tentative D call TRBD1 (6 bases). CDR1 is DFQATT and CDR2 is SNEGSKA in the germline V gene (reference sequence). The germline V and J ends were trimmed by 6 bases and 7 bases, with 30 bases remaining between them. The length of the CDR3 is 17 residues. This CDR3 reads CSAHPMGGTPRTGEAFF. The CDR3 DNA is TGCAGTGCACATCCTATGGGGGGCACCCCCCGGACCGGTGAAGCTTTCTTT.

In this sample, this clonotype turned up a few times. The chain joins TRBV27 to TRBJ1-5; the match to TRBD1 covers 8 bases. The CDR3 runs to 16 residues. The germline V gene has CDR1 MNHEY and CDR2 SMNVEV (reference sequence). V shed 5 bases, J shed 4 bases, and the junction held 10 bases outside the gene matches. CDR3 sequence reads: CASSPWGTGGNQPQHF. The CDR3 region has the DNA TGTGCCAGCAGTCCGTGGGGGACAGGAGGGAATCAGCCCCAGCATTTT.

The V and J genes are TRBV27 and TRBJ2-3; D could derive from TRBD1 or TRBD2 (5 bases each). Germline V lookup: CDR1 MNHEY, CDR2 SMNVEV (reference sequence). The CDR3 has 15 residues. The germline V and J ends were trimmed by 5 bases and 9 bases, with 21 bases remaining between them. The CDR3: CASSPGASRRGTQYF. Written as DNA, the CDR3 is TGTGCCAGCAGTCCCGGGGCTAGCCGGCGTGGGACGCAGTATTTT.

V and J are TRBV7-2 and TRBJ2-1; 8 bases fit TRBD1. Trimming removed 0 bases from V and 5 bases from J; junction bases left unmatched: 9. Germline-derived CDR1 and CDR2 are SGHTA and FQGNSA. CDR3 length equals 17 residues. As DNA, the CDR3 is TGTGCCAGCAGCTTAGCTCTTCAGGGGGCTGTGGACAATGAGCAGTTCTTC. Protein sequence: CASSLALQGAVDNEQFF.

This clonotype was counted between two and nine times. J is TRBJ2-7 and V is TRBV29-1; D may be TRBD1 (5 bases). This CDR3 comprises 13 residues. Trimming left V 6 bases short and J 0 bases short, with 12 bases between. Germline V CDR1 and CDR2: SQVTM, ANQGSEA. The CDR3 nucleotides read TGCAGCGTGCGACAGACACCCTCCTACGAGCAGTACTTC. It yields the protein CSVRQTPSYEQYF.

The J gene is TRBJ2-1, the V gene TRBV20-1; D is unclear. The CDR3 has 13 amino acids. Trimming took off 2 bases at V and 4 bases at J, with 9 bases between the two ends. The V gene's germline CDR1 is DFQATT and CDR2 SNEGSKA (reference sequence). As DNA, the CDR3 is TGCAGTGCTAGATCCGTAACATACAATGAGCAGTTCTTC. Amino acids: CSARSVTYNEQFF.

This chain uses TRBV6-1 with TRBJ1-1, with TRBD1 matching 9 bases. CDR1 MNHNS and CDR2 SASEGT come from the germline V gene. This CDR3 comprises 15 residues. V was clipped by 6 bases and J by 9 bases; unmatched bases: 14. The CDR3 sequence: CASRGTGLSVPQAFF. CDR3 sequence (DNA): TGTGCCAGCAGAGGGACAGGGCTTTCTGTACCCCAAGCTTTCTTT.

The chain employs TRBV19 and TRBJ2-7; 7 nucleotides line up with TRBD1. V gave up 5 bases and J gave up 0 bases; unmatched junction bases: 7. The CDR3 sequence is 15 residues long. Germline CDR1 reads LNHDA; CDR2 reads SQIVND (reference sequence). CDR3 nucleotides: TGTGCCAGTAGTGACTCCGGGACAGCCTCCTACGAGCAGTACTTC. This sequence encodes CASSDSGTASYEQYF.

The chain carries TRBV4-1 and TRBJ2-2, with 8 bases aligning to TRBD1. The CDR3 is 17 amino acids. Germline trimming cut 5 bases from V and 0 bases from J; bases unmatched to any gene: 8. Per germline, CDR1 MGHRA and CDR2 YSYEKL. CDR3 loop: CASSSPSRGPNTGELFF. CDR3 sequence (DNA): TGCGCCAGCAGCTCACCCTCCAGGGGGCCGAACACCGGGGAGCTGTTTTTT.

This clonotype was seen once. V gene TRBV12-3 or TRBV12-4 combines with J gene TRBJ1-2; 9 bases are a match to TRBD1. The CDR3 totals 14 residues. J was trimmed by 3 bases and V by 6 bases; bases with no gene match: 5. The CDR3 sequence: CASSHRGQYYGYTF. The CDR3 nucleotides are TGTGCCAGCAGCCACAGGGGGCAGTACTATGGCTACACCTTC.

This clonotype has at least ten counts. This sequence joins TRBV5-6 and TRBJ1-3; possible D gene TRBD1, 5 bases. Trimming took off 0 bases at V and 0 bases at J, with 10 bases between the two ends. The CDR3 loop spans 16 amino acids. Per germline, CDR1 SGHDT and CDR2 YYEEEE. CDR3 amino acids: CASSLGGSFSGNTIYF. The CDR3 DNA sequence: TGTGCCAGCAGCTTGGGGGGCTCCTTCTCTGGAAACACCATATATTTT. The full variable domain, completed using reference TRBV5-6 and TRBJ1-3, is DAGVTQSPTHLIKTRGQQVTLRCSPKSGHDTVSWYQQALGQGPQFIFQYYEEEERQRGNFPDRFSGHQFPNYSSELNVNALLLGDSALYLCASSLGGSFSGNTIYFGEGSWLTVV.

This clonotype showed up just a few times. The chain recombines TRBV6-5 with TRBJ1-3; perhaps TRBD1 as D (6 bases). CDR1 is MNHEY and CDR2 is SVGAGI in the germline V gene. Trimming shortened V by 0 bases and J by 2 bases, and 11 bases separated the two germline ends. The CDR3 has 16 amino acids. CDR3 sequence reads: CASSYSGTLTGNTIYF. In DNA form, the CDR3 reads TGTGCCAGCAGTTACTCGGGGACACTCACTGGAAACACCATATATTTT.

This clonotype was picked up a small number of times. The chain recombines TRBV10-3 with TRBJ1-2, with 9 nucleotides matching TRBD1. Germline-derived CDR1 and CDR2 are ENHRY and SYGVKD. With V trimmed by 10 bases and J by 4 bases, 16 bases remained unmatched. This CDR3 has 16 amino acids. CDR3 protein: CATASNRDRATYGYTF. The CDR3 nucleotides read TGTGCCACAGCCTCAAACCGGGACAGGGCCACCTATGGCTACACCTTC.

The CDR3 nucleotides read TGTGCCAGCAGCCAATTCTTGAACAGCGGTAACACCGGGGAGCTGTTTTTT. As protein: CASSQFLNSGNTGELFF. The chain couples TRBV4-2 to TRBJ2-2; D may be TRBD2 (5 bases). The CDR3 extends over 17 amino acids. V was shortened by 2 bases and J by 2 bases, with 15 bases between the two germline ends. Germline loops: CDR1 LGHNA, CDR2 YNFKEQ.

The rearrangement joins TRBV27 to TRBJ2-1; D uncertain. The CDR3 runs 13 residues. Germline loops: CDR1 MNHEY, CDR2 SMNVEV (reference sequence). Trimming removed 3 bases at V and 3 bases at J, with 6 bases between. The CDR3 protein is CASSLSYYNEQFF. DNA for the CDR3: TGTGCCAGCAGTTTGTCATACTACAATGAGCAGTTCTTC.

This clonotype has just a few counts. This chain joins TRBV20-1 and TRBJ2-1; D uncertain. The CDR3 runs to 17 residues. Germline values: CDR1 DFQATT, CDR2 SNEGSKA (reference sequence). Trimming left V 6 bases short and J 0 bases short, with 21 bases between. In DNA form, the CDR3 reads TGCAGTGCCGGCCAGCCGACCGCCCTCAGCTCCTACAATGAGCAGTTCTTC. Amino acid sequence: CSAGQPTALSSYNEQFF.

This clonotype showed up just a few times. The V and J genes are TRBV27 and TRBJ1-1; 8 nucleotides align to TRBD1. The CDR3 is 14 residues long. V lost 3 bases and J lost 4; bases outside the gene matches: 4. CDR1 is MNHEY and CDR2 is SMNVEV in the germline V gene (reference sequence). DNA of the CDR3: TGTGCCAGCAGTTTCCGAGACAGGGGCACTGAAGCTTTCTTT. Translating it yields CASSFRDRGTEAFF.

The chain carries TRBV11-2 and TRBJ2-6, with TRBD1 as a possible D gene (5 bases). Germline V lookup: CDR1 SGHAT, CDR2 FQNNGV. Between the trimmed V and J ends, which lost 2 bases and 2 bases, there was a span of 16 bases. There are 18 residues in the CDR3. CDR3 DNA: TGTGCCAGCAGCTTAAACAGGAACCCTATAACTGGGGCCAACGTCCTGACTTTC. It translates to CASSLNRNPITGANVLTF.

The chain uses TRBV18 and TRBJ1-4; weak D call: TRBD1 (5 bases). The CDR3 runs 14 residues. Germline V gene lookup returns CDR1 KGHSH and CDR2 LQKENI. V was clipped by 3 bases and J by 8 bases, with 13 bases between them. The CDR3, as DNA: TGTGCCAGCTCACCCCAGGGAAGAGACGAAAAACTGTTTTTT. As protein: CASSPQGRDEKLFF.

This chain links TRBV5-4 with TRBJ2-6; possible D gene TRBD1, 5 bases. CDR1 is SGHNT, CDR2 YYREEE, per germline (reference sequence). The V and J ends lost 6 bases and 0 bases respectively, with 13 bases between them. The CDR3 length is 16 residues. The CDR3, as DNA: TGTGCCAGCATGAAGGGGCCAGCCTCTGGGGCCAACGTCCTGACTTTC. It translates to CASMKGPASGANVLTF.

This chain links TRBV28 with TRBJ1-2, with D hard to call. The germline gives CDR1 MDHEN, CDR2 SYDVKM. CDR3 length: 15 residues. Trimming took 6 bases from V and 11 from J, leaving 25 bases between them. The CDR3, as DNA: TGTGCCAGCAGCCCCTGGGAAGGCATAGAGGTGAAATACACCTTC. Its protein product is CASSPWEGIEVKYTF.

This clonotype was found a few times. V gene TRBV13 combines with J gene TRBJ2-7; D might be TRBD2 (5 bases). V was shortened by 5 bases and J by 4 bases, with 15 bases between the two germline ends. The CDR3 totals 14 residues. From germline, CDR1 is PRHDT and CDR2 FYEKMQ (reference sequence). CDR3 sequence: CASSHRLLSYEQYF. The CDR3 bases are TGTGCCAGCAGCCATCGACTACTATCTTACGAGCAGTACTTC.